This T cell receptor (beta chain) was identified during a study of T cells after yellow fever vaccination. Across the study: Where fractions had low cell numbers, libraries were prepared from them with the SMART-Seq v4 Ultra Low Input RNA kit.

A single record per CDR3 protein comes from TCRdb applying MiXCR to the 5' RACE reads. The repertoire has 250,000 to 400,000 distinct CDR3 sequences, 4% to 5.5% of them found once; the top ten carry roughly a fifth. Trimming left V 0 bases short and J 3 bases short, with 9 bases between. The germline gives CDR1 LGHNA, CDR2 YSLEER. The CDR3 is 15 residues long. This clonotype was seen a few times. Sample: PBMCs, taken 15 days after the yellow fever booster vaccination. This sequence originates from a man aged 18 to 30 who received the YFV17D yellow fever vaccine. The chain is built from TRBV4-3 and TRBJ2-1; maybe TRBD2 (5 bases). The CDR3 coding sequence is TGCGCCAGCAGCCAAGAGCAGCGGAGCTACAATGAGCAGTTCTTC. Protein: CASSQEQRSYNEQFF.